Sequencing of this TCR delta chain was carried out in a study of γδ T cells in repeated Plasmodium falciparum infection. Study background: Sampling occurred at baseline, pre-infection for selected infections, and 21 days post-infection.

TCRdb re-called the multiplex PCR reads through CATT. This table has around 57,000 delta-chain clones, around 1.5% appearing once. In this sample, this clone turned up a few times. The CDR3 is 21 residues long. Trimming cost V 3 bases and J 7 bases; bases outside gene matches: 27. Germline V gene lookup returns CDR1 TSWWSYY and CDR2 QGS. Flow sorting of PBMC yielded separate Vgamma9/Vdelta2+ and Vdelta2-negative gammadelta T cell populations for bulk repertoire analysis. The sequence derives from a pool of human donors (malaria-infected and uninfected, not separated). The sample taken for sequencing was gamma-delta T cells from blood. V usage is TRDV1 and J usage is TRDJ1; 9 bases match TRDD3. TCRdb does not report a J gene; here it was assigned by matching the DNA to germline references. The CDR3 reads CALGDRPSGWRGIPSIVKLIF. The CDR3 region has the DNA TGTGCTCTTGGGGACCGCCCGTCGGGATGGAGGGGGATACCATCTATTGTTAAACTCATCTTT.